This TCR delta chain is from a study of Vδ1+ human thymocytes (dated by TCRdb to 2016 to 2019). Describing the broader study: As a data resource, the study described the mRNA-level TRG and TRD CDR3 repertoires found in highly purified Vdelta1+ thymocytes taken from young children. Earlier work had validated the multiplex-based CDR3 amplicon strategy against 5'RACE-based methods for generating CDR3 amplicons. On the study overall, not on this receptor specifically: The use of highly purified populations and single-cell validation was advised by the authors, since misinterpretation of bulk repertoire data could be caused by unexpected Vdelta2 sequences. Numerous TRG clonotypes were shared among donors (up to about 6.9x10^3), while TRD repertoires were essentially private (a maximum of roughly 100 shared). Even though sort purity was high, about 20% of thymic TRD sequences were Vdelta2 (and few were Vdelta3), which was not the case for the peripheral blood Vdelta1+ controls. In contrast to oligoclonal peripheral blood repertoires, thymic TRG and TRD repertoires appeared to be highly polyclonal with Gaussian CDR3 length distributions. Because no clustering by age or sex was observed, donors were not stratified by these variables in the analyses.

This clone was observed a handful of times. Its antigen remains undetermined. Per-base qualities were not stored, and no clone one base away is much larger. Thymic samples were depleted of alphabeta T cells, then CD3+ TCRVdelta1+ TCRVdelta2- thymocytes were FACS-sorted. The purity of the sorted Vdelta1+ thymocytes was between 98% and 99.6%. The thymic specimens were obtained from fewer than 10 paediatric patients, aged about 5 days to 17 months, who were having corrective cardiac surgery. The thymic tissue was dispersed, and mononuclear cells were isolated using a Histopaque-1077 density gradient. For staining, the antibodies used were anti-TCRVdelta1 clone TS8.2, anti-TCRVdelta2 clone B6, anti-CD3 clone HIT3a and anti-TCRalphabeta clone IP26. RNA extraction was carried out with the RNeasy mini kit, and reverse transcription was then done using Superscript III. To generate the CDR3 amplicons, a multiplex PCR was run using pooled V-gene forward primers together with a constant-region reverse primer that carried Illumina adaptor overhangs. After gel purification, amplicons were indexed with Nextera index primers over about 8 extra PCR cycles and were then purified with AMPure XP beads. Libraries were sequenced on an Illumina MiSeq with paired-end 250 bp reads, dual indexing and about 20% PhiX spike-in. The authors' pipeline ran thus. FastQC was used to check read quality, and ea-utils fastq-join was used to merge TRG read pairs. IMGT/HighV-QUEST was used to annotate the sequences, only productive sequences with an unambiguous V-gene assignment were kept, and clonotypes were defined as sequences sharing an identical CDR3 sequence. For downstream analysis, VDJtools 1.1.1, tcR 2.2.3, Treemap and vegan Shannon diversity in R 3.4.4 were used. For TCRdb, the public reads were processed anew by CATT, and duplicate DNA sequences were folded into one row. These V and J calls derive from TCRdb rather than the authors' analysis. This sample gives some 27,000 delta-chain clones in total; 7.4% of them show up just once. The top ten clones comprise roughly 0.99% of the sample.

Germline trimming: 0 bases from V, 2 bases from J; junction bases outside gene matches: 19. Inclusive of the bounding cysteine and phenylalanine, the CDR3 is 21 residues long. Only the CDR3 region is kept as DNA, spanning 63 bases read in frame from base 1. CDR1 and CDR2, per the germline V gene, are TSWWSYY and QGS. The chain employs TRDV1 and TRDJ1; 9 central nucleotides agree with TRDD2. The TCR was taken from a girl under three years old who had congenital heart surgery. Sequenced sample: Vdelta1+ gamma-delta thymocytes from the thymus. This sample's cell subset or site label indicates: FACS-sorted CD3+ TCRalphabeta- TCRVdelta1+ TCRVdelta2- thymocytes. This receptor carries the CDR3 CALGELLLPTYQGDQTDKLIF. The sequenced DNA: TGTGCTCTTGGGGAACTGCTCCTTCCTACATACCAGGGGGATCAGACCGATAAACTCATCTTT.